The present TCR beta chain was sequenced within a study of shared clonotypes between healthy human individuals. In the case of this clone: Its antigen remains unknown.

Study observations and caveats: Shared clonotypes: about 4.6% naive CD4, around 3.5% naive CD8, about 2.5% memory CD4, over 0.3% memory CD8. Enrolling few donors narrowed the genetic and exposure-history diversity that was represented.

The CDR3 has 15 residues. CDR1 SNHLY and CDR2 FYNNEI come from the germline V gene. V lost 4 bases and J 4 bases, leaving 14 bases between the germline ends. TCRdb keeps only in-frame clones here, not all; method: immunoSEQ multiplex PCR. The profile shows 740,000 or so clones, 55% to 85% of them singletons. The chain has TRBV2 and TRBJ1-3, with D perhaps matching TRBD1 (6 bases). The sequenced sample consisted of memory CD4+ T cells sorted from blood. Subset of the sample: CD45RA-negative fraction. This clonotype was sampled from a woman between 25 and 40 years old in good health. The CDR3 reads CASSGTVNPGNTIYF. The CDR3 nucleotides read TGTGCCAGCAGTGGGACAGTGAATCCGGGAAACACCATATATTTT.